These T cell receptor beta chains were read from a single sample in a study of OX40 agonist ivuxolimab in advanced cancers. The protocol was immunoSEQ multiplex PCR, while the TCRdb copy is restricted to in-frame clones and leaves out a portion. The data contain over 70,000 clones, around 90% of them singletons. The sequenced sample was CD4+ or CD8+ T cells sorted from blood, obtained in a trial of the OX40 agonist ivuxolimab. These receptors were taken from an adult with an advanced solid tumor such as melanoma, head and neck, liver or kidney cancer. Both conserved end residues are part of each CDR3. D genes are given only for firm matches. The listing skips clone size in some rows; elsewhere it reads once, few, many or a size class.

d_call	j_call	clone_size	v_call	cdr3_aa	cdr3_nt
TRBD1	TRBJ2-3	-	TRBV7-6	CASSYRTGGADTQYF	TGTGCCAGCAGCTATCGGACAGGGGGCGCAGATACGCAGTATTTT
-	TRBJ2-5	-	TRBV18	CASSPGLQETQYF	TGTGCCAGCTCACCGGGACTCCAAGAGACCCAGTACTTC
-	TRBJ2-7	-	TRBV5-4	CASSLAGGLEQYF	TGTGCCAGCAGCTTGGCCGGGGGGCTTGAGCAGTACTTC
-	TRBJ2-3	-	TRBV27	CASSEESVPSTQYF	TGTGCCAGCAGTGAAGAATCAGTCCCATCGACGCAGTATTTT
-	TRBJ1-4	-	TRBV7-9	CASSPLELMGEKLFF	TGTGCCAGCAGTCCCCTGGAGCTAATGGGTGAAAAACTGTTTTTT
-	TRBJ2-7	-	TRBV6-6	CASGRGGSRDEQYF	TGTGCCAGCGGTAGGGGGGGCTCAAGGGACGAGCAGTACTTC
-	TRBJ1-1	-	TRBV7-9	CASRSGPSTEAFF	TGTGCCAGCAGATCGGGACCGAGCACTGAAGCTTTCTTT
-	TRBJ1-5	once	TRBV28	CASSLGQIAQPQHF	TGTGCCAGCAGTTTAGGACAGATAGCCCAGCCCCAGCATTTT
-	TRBJ2-5	-	TRBV19	CASSIGMAETQYF	TGTGCCAGTAGTATAGGAATGGCGGAGACCCAGTACTTC
TRBD1	TRBJ1-6	-	TRBV5-6	CASSWGTGNSPLHF	TGTGCCAGCAGCTGGGGGACAGGGAATTCACCCCTCCACTTT
-	TRBJ2-7	-	TRBV9	CASSVHYEQYF	TGTGCCAGCAGCGTCCACTACGAGCAGTACTTC
TRBD2	TRBJ2-1	-	TRBV11-3	CASSLLGGVEQFF	TGTGCCAGCAGCTTACTTGGGGGGGTTGAGCAGTTCTTC
TRBD1	TRBJ2-7	-	TRBV7-9	CASSSSGTGTYEQYF	TGTGCCAGCAGCTCGTCCGGGACAGGGACGTACGAGCAGTACTTC
TRBD1	TRBJ1-4	-	TRBV18	CASSPGVAGGEEEKLFF	TGTGCCAGCTCACCAGGTGTTGCAGGGGGTGAAGAGGAAAAACTGTTTTTT
TRBD1	TRBJ1-2	-	TRBV15	CATSLRPDRTGGSYGYTF	TGTGCCACCAGCTTGAGGCCCGATCGGACAGGGGGGAGCTATGGCTACACCTTC
TRBD2	TRBJ2-5	-	TRBV2	CASRGLAGGSKETQYF	TGTGCCAGCAGGGGACTAGCGGGAGGGAGCAAAGAGACCCAGTACTTC
TRBD1	TRBJ2-7	-	TRBV6-1	CASRRQGGSYEQYF	TGTGCCAGCAGACGACAGGGGGGTTCCTACGAGCAGTACTTC
-	TRBJ1-2	-	TRBV6-6	CASSYEPIEGYGYTF	TGTGCCAGCAGTTACGAGCCCATTGAGGGATATGGCTACACCTTC
TRBD2	TRBJ2-3	-	TRBV28	CASHDKGGRLTDTQYF	TGTGCCAGCCACGACAAGGGCGGGAGGCTAACAGATACGCAGTATTTT
-	TRBJ1-1	-	TRBV7-2	CASSLVPRGERYPNTEAFF	TGTGCCAGCAGCTTAGTTCCCCGAGGAGAAAGGTACCCGAACACTGAAGCTTTCTTT
-	TRBJ2-2	-	TRBV7-2	CASSRGRPLRSTGELFF	TGTGCCAGCTCACGGGGTAGACCCCTCCGGAGTACCGGGGAGCTGTTTTTT
-	TRBJ1-4	-	TRBV28	CASTPGRIGEKLFF	TGTGCCAGCACCCCGGGGAGGATTGGTGAAAAACTGTTTTTT
-	TRBJ2-1	-	TRBV7-2	CASSPGPRSYNEQFF	TGTGCCAGCAGTCCTGGACCGCGCTCCTACAATGAGCAGTTCTTC
-	TRBJ2-4	-	TRBV18	CASSSTLQIAKNIQYF	TGTGCCAGCTCTTCGACACTACAGATAGCCAAAAACATTCAGTACTTC
TRBD2	TRBJ2-7	-	TRBV4-3	CASSQERAGAVSWREQYF	TGCGCCAGCAGCCAAGAACGAGCGGGAGCGGTGTCGTGGCGTGAGCAGTACTTC
-	TRBJ2-6	-	TRBV7-2	CASSLANGANVLTF	TGTGCCAGCAGCCTAGCGAACGGGGCCAACGTCCTGACTTTC
TRBD1	TRBJ2-7	-	TRBV5-1	CASSSGQGYEQYF	TGCGCCAGCAGCTCCGGACAGGGCTACGAGCAGTACTTC
TRBD1	TRBJ1-5	-	TRBV27	CASLKRSGTGTRRENQPQHF	TGTGCCAGCCTCAAGAGGAGCGGGACAGGGACCCGGCGGGAAAATCAGCCCCAGCATTTT
TRBD1	TRBJ1-1	-	TRBV6-5	CASNRGQMNTEAFF	TGTGCCAGCAACAGGGGCCAGATGAACACTGAAGCTTTCTTT
-	TRBJ2-7	-	TRBV10-3	CAISESVSYEQYF	TGTGCCATCAGTGAGTCTGTATCCTACGAGCAGTACTTC
TRBD2	TRBJ2-1	-	TRBV10-2	CASTDRGGSGNEQFF	TGCGCCAGTACTGATCGGGGGGGCTCAGGCAATGAGCAGTTCTTC
TRBD1	TRBJ1-2	-	TRBV5-1	CASSLEGQGLSGYTF	TGCGCCAGCAGCTTGGAAGGACAGGGACTTTCTGGCTACACCTTC
TRBD1	TRBJ2-7	-	TRBV28	CASSLGQGWGYEQYF	TGTGCCAGCAGTTTAGGACAGGGATGGGGCTACGAGCAGTACTTC
TRBD1	TRBJ2-5	-	TRBV11-2	CASRTGSQGTQYF	TGTGCCAGCAGGACAGGGTCCCAGGGGACCCAGTACTTC
-	TRBJ2-1	few	TRBV9	CASSVDASLVRSEQFF	TGTGCCAGCAGCGTAGATGCTAGCTTAGTTCGAAGTGAGCAGTTCTTC